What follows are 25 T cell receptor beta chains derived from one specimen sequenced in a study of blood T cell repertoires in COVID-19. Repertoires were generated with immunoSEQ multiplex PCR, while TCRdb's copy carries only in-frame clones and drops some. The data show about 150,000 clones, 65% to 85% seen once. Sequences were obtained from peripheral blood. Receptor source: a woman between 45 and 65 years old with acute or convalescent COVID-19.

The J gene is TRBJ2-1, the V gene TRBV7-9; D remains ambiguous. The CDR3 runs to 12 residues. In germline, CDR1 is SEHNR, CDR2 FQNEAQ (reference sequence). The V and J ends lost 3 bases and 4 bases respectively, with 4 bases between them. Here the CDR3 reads CASSFMYNEQFF. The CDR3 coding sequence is TGTGCCAGCAGCTTCATGTACAATGAGCAGTTCTTC.

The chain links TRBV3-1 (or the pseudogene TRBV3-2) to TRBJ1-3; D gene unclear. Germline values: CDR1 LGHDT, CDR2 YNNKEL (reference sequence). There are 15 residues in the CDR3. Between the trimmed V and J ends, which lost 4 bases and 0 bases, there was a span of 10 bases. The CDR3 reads CASSLGGLSGNTIYF. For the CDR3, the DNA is TGTGCCAGCAGCCTCGGAGGCCTCTCTGGAAACACCATATATTTT.

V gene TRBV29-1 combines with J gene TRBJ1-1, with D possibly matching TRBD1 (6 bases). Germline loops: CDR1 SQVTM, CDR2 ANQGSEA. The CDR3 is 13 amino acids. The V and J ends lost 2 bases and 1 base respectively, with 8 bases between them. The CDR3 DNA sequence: TGCAGCGTTGAACTGACAGGGAACACTGAAGCTTTCTTT. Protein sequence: CSVELTGNTEAFF.

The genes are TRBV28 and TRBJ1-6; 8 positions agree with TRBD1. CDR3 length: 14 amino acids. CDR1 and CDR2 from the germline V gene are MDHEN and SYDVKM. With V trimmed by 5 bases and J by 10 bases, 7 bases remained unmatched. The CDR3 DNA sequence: TGTGCCAGCAGTGGGGGACAGGAGTACTCACCCCTCCACTTT. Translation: CASSGGQEYSPLHF.

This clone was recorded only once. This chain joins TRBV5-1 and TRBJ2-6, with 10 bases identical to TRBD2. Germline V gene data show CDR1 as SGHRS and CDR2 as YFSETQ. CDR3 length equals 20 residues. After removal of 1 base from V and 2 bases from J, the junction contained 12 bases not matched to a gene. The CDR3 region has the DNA TGCGCCAGCAGCTTGACTTATACTAGCGGGGTTGCCGCTGGGGCCAACGTCCTGACTTTC. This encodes CASSLTYTSGVAAGANVLTF.

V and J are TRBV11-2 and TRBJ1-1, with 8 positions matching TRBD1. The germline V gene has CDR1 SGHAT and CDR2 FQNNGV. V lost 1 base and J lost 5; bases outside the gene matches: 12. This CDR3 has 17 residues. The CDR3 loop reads CASSLGQFPGGRTEAFF. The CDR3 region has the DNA TGTGCCAGCAGCTTAGGCCAATTTCCAGGGGGCCGGACTGAAGCTTTCTTT. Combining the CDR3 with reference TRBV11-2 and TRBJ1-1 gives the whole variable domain EAGVAQSPRYKIIEKRQSVAFWCNPISGHATLYWYQQILGQGPKLLIQFQNNGVVDDSQLPKDRFSAERLKGVDSTLKIQPAKLEDSAVYLCASSLGQFPGGRTEAFFGQGTRLTVV.

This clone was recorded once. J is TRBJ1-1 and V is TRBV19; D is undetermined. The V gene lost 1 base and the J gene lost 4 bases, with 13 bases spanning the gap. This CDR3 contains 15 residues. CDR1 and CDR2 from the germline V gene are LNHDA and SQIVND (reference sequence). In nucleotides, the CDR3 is TGTGCCAGTAGTATAGTAATGAGGGCCGGCACTGAAGCTTTCTTT. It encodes CASSIVMRAGTEAFF.

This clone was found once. The CDR3 reads CASSDSVSGTTYEQYF. The CDR3 DNA sequence: TGTGCCAGCAGTGACTCGGTTAGCGGGACCACCTACGAGCAGTACTTC. This chain uses TRBV6-4 with TRBJ2-7, with TRBD2 identical over 8 bases. CDR3 length: 16 residues. The V gene's germline CDR1 is MRHNA and CDR2 SNTAGT. The V and J ends lost 0 bases and 2 bases, in that order; junction bases with no gene match: 6.

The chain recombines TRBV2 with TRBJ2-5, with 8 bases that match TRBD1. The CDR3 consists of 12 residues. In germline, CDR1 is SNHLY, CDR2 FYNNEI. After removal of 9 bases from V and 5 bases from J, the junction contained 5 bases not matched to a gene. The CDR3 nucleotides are TGTGCCAGTGGACAGGGCGCCGAGACCCAGTACTTC. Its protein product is CASGQGAETQYF.

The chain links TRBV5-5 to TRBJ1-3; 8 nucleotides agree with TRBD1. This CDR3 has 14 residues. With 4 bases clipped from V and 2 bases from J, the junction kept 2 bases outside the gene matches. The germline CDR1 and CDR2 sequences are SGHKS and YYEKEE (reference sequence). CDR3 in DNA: TGTGCCAGCAGCCCGACAGGGGCTGGAAACACCATATATTTT. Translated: CASSPTGAGNTIYF.

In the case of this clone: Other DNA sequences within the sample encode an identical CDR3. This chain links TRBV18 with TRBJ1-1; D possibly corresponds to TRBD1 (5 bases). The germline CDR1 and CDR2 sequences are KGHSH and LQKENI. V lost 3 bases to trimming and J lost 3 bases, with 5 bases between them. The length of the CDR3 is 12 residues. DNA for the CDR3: TGTGCCAGCTCACCCAGGGACACTGAAGCTTTCTTT. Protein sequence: CASSPRDTEAFF.

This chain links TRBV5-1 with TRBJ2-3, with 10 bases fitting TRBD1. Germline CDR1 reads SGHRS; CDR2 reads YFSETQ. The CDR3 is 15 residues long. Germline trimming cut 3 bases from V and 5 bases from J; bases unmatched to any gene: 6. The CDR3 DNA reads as TGCGCCAGCAGCTCGACAGGGGGCAAGGAAGATACGCAGTATTTT. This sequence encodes CASSSTGGKEDTQYF.

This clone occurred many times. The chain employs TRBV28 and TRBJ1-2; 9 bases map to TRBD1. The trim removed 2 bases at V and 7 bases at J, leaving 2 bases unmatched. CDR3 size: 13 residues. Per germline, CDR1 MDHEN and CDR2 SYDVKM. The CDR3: CASSLGGQGGYTF. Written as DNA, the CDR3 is TGTGCCAGCAGTTTAGGGGGACAGGGTGGCTACACCTTC.

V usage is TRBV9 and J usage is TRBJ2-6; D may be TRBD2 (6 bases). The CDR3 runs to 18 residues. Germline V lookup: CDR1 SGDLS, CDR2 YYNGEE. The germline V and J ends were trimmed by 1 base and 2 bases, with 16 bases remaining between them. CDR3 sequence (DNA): TGTGCCAGCAGCGTACGGGCGGGGTCTGGAACTGGGGCCAACGTCCTGACTTTC. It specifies CASSVRAGSGTGANVLTF.

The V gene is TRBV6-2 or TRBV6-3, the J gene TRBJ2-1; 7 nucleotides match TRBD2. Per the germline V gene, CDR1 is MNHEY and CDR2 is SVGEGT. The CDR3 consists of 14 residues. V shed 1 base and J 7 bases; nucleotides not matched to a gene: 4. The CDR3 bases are TGTGCCAGCAGTTACTACGGGGGGAGGAATGAGCAGTTCTTC. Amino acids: CASSYYGGRNEQFF.

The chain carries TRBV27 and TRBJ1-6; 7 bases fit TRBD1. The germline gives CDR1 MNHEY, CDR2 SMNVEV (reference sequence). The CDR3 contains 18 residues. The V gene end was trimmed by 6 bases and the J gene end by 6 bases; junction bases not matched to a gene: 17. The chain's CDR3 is CASSKPGQTSGGNSPLHF. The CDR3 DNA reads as TGTGCCAGCAGCAAGCCGGGACAGACCTCTGGGGGTAATTCACCCCTCCACTTT.

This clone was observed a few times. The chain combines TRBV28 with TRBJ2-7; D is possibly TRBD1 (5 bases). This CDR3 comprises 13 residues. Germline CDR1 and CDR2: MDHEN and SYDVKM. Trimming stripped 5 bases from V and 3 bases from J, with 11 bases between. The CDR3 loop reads CASSVADSYEQYF. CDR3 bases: TGTGCCAGCAGTGTAGCCGACAGCTACGAGCAGTACTTC.

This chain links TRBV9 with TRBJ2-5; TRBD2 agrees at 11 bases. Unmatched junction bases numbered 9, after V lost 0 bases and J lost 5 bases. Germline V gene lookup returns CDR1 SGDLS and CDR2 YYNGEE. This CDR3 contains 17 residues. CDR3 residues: CASSVGGIAGGPETQYF. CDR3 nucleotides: TGTGCCAGCAGCGTAGGCGGGATAGCGGGGGGGCCTGAGACCCAGTACTTC.

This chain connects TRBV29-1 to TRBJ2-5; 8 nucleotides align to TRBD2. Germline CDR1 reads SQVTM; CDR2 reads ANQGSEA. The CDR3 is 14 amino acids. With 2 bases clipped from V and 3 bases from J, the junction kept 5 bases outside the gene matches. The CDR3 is CSVEFLAGKETQYF. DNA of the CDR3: TGCAGCGTTGAATTCCTAGCGGGTAAAGAGACCCAGTACTTC.

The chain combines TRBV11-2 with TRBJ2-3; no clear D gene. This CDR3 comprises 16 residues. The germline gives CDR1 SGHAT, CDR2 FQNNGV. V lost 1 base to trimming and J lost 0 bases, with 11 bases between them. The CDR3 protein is CASSLGSVSSTDTQYF. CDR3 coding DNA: TGTGCCAGCAGCTTAGGCTCGGTTAGTAGCACAGATACGCAGTATTTT.

This CDR3 reads CASSQGQPNSPLHF. The CDR3 nucleotides are TGTGCCAGCAGCCAAGGACAGCCTAATTCACCCCTCCACTTT. The chain links TRBV3-1 (or the pseudogene TRBV3-2) to TRBJ1-6; D possibly corresponds to TRBD1 (5 bases). There are 14 residues in the CDR3. V was pared by 1 base and J by 6 bases, with 7 bases between. CDR1 and CDR2 from the germline V gene are LGHDT and YNNKEL (reference sequence).

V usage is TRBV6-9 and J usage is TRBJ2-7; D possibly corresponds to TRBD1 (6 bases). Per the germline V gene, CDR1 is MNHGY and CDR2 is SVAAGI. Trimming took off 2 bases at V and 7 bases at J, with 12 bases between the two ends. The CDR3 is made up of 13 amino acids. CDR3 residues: CASSYNRVGEQYF. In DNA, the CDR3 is TGTGCCAGCAGTTATAACAGGGTTGGGGAGCAGTACTTC.

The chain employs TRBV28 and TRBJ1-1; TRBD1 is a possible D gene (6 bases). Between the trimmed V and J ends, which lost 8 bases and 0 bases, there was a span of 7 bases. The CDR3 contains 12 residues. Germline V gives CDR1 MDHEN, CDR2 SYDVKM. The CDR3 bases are TGTGCCAGCGGGACATTGAACACTGAAGCTTTCTTT. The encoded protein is CASGTLNTEAFF.

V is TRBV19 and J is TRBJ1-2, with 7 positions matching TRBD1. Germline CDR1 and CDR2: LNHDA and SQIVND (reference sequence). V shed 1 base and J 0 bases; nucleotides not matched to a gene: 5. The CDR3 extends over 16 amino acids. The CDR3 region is CASSIGGGDSNYGYTF. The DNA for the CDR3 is TGTGCCAGTAGTATAGGAGGGGGCGATTCTAACTATGGCTACACCTTC. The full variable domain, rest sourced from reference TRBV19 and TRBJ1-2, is DGGITQSPKYLFRKEGQNVTLSCEQNLNHDAMYWYRQDPGQGLRLIYYSQIVNDFQKGDIAEGYSVSREKKESFPLTVTSAQKNPTAFYLCASSIGGGDSNYGYTFGSGTRLTVV.

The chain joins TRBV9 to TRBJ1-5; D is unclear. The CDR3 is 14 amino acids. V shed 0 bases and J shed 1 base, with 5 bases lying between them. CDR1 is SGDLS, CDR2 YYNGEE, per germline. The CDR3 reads CASSVGQSNQPQHF. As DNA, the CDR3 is TGTGCCAGCAGCGTAGGACAAAGCAATCAGCCCCAGCATTTT. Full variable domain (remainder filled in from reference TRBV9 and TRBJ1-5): DSGVTQTPKHLITATGQRVTLRCSPRSGDLSVYWYQQSLDQGLQFLIQYYNGEERAKGNILERFSAQQFPDLHSELNLSSLELGDSALYFCASSVGQSNQPQHFGDGTRLSIL.